The T cell receptor beta chain under discussion was sequenced for a study of regulatory T cells in long-lasting Graves disease (dated by TCRdb to the early 2020s). At the level of the whole study: To count as having persistent Graves' disease, a patient had to have received antithyroid drug treatment for over 5 years with TSH receptor autoantibodies remaining persistently positive. Persistent Graves' disease patients were compared with newly diagnosed Graves' disease patients by peripheral blood TCR sequencing and RNA sequencing. The study was registered as a clinical trial and conducted in China. A total of around 35 samples underwent TCR sequencing, from around 13 patients with persistent Graves' disease and some 20 patients with newly diagnosed Graves' disease. On average, persistent Graves' disease patients in the clinical cohort had been on antithyroid drugs for approximately ten years. Results and caveats for the whole study, not just this receptor: Sequencing and analysis were restricted to the TCR beta chain. A larger number of public clonotypes was shared among persistent patients (fewer than 3,000) than among newly diagnosed patients (approximately 930). The authors acknowledged the small sample size as a limitation that may reduce accuracy. The study examined only peripheral blood because the primary lesion, thyroid tissue, could not be accessed. Persistent Graves' disease patients showed lower TCR Shannon entropy and fewer highly expanded clones than newly diagnosed patients, suggesting clonal expansion. TRBV28, TRBJ1-2 and TRBJ2-5 were preferentially used in persistent disease, while TRBV20-1 and TRBJ2-1 were favored in newly diagnosed disease.

The time point label of this sample denotes: persistent/refractory GD, antithyroid drugs over 5 years with positive TRAb. RNA was extracted from PBMCs in TRIzol for both TCR sequencing and RNA sequencing. The diagnosis of Graves' disease was made according to American Thyroid Association guidelines. Recruitment of patients was carried out at an endocrinology department in Xi'an, China. From each patient, 8 to 10 milliliters of peripheral blood was collected into an EDTA anticoagulant tube. Ficoll Paque Plus density gradient separation was used to isolate PBMCs, and no further T cell sorting was performed. An Agilent 2100 Bioanalyzer and agarose gel were used to check RNA quality, while a NanoDrop 2000 measured RNA concentration. This clonotype was found a few times. It lacks a known antigen. No base quality information exists; no much larger clone differs at one position. The germline V gene encodes CDR1 MDHEN and CDR2 SYDVKM. From the cysteine through the phenylalanine, the CDR3 covers 14 amino acids. Only the CDR3 portion is preserved as DNA: 42 bases, with reading frame beginning at the first base. V is reduced by 7 bases and J by 1 base, leaving a spacing of 11 bases between them.

The method was multiplex PCR. TCRdb names Illumina HiSeq 4000 as the instrument used. iRepertoire HTBI primers and Arm-PCR amplification of CDR3 regions were used to construct TCR beta libraries. Before sequencing, the PCR products went through gel purification. For the original study's pipeline: A total of some 65 TRBV and some 15 TRBJ segments were identified across samples and were used for gene usage analysis of CDR3 amino acid clonotypes. Filtered high-quality paired reads were merged into contigs using COPE and FqMerger. BLAST was used to align contigs to IMGT TRBV, TRBD and TRBJ reference genes, and CDR3 was defined according to IMGT. Any clonotype with a frequency above 0.1% was classified as a highly expanded clone. Shannon entropy served as the measure of repertoire diversity, while the Gini coefficient captured V-J evenness. Public clonotypes were defined as clonotypes shared by more than one individual. Using fastp at Q25 and MiXCR, TCRdb reprocessed the public reads and kept productive beta chains. CDR3 protein duplicates are merged, each entry listing the most common genes and DNA. The V and J calls shown here were made by TCRdb, not taken from the authors' results. A total of 650,000 to 850,000 distinct CDR3 sequences appear in this sample, about 32% of them only once. The top ten hold about two fifths of the sample.

This receptor was taken from a female donor with Graves disease. This material consisted of peripheral blood mononuclear cells (PBMCs), taken when the disease was refractory, from a patient treated with antithyroid drugs. Recombination joined TRBV28 with TRBJ1-5; TRBD1 is perhaps the D gene, given 5 matching bases. The CDR3 corresponds to CASNNDRSNQPQHF. The DNA reads TGTGCCAGCAATAACGACAGAAGCAATCAGCCCCAGCATTTT.